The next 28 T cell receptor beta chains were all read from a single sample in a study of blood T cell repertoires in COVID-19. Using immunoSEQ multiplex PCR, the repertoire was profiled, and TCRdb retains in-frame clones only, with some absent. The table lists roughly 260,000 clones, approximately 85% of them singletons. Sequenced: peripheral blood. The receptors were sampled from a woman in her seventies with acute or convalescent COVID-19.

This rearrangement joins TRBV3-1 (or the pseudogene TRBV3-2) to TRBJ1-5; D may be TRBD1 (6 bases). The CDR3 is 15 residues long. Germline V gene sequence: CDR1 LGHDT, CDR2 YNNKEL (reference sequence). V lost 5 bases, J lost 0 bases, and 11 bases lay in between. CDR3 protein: CASSKQGNSNQPQHF. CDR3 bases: TGTGCCAGCAGCAAACAGGGAAATAGCAATCAGCCCCAGCATTTT.

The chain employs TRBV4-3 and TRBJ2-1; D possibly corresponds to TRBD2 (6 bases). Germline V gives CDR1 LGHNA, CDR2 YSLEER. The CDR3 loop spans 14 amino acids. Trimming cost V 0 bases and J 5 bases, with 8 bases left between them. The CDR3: CASSQDSGDNEQFF. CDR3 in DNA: TGCGCCAGCAGCCAAGATTCGGGGGACAATGAGCAGTTCTTC.

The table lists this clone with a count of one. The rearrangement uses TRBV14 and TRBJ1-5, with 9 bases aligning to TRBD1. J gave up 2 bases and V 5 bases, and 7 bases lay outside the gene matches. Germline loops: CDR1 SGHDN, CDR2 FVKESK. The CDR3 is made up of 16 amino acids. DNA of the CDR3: TGTGCCAGCAGCAGAAGGACAGGGGAAGGCAATCAGCCCCAGCATTTT. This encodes CASSRRTGEGNQPQHF.

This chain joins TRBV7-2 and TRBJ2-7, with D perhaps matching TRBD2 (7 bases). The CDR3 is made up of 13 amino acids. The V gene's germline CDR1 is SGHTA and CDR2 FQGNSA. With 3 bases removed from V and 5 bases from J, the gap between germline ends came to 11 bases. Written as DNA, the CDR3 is TGTGCCAGCAGCTTCGGGGGGCGGGACGAGCAGTACTTC. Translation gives CASSFGGRDEQYF.

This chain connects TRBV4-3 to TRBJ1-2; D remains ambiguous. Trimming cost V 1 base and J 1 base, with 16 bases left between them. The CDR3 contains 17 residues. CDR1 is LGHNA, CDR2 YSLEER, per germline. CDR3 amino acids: CASSQGGPGYDNYGYTF. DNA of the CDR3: TGCGCCAGCAGCCAAGGAGGGCCAGGATATGATAACTATGGCTACACCTTC.

CDR3 sequence (DNA): TGTGCCAGCAGCCCGGGAGGGGCTCCTAACTATGGCTACACCTTC. Its protein product is CASSPGGAPNYGYTF. This sequence joins TRBV7-9 and TRBJ1-2, with D possibly being TRBD1 (5 bases). V lost 5 bases, J lost 0 bases, and 13 bases lay in between. The germline gives CDR1 SEHNR, CDR2 FQNEAQ (reference sequence). The CDR3 is 15 residues long.

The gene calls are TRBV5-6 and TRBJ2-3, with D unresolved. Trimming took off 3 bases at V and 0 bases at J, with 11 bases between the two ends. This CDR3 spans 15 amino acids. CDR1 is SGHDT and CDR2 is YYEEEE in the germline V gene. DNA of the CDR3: TGTGCCAGCAGCTCCCCTAGGATTAGCACAGATACGCAGTATTTT. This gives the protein CASSSPRISTDTQYF.

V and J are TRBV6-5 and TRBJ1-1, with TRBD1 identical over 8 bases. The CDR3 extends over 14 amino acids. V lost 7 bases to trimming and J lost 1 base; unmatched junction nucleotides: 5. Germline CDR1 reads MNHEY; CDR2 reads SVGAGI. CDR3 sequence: CASKIGTGNTEAFF. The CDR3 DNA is TGTGCCAGCAAGATAGGGACAGGGAACACTGAAGCTTTCTTT.

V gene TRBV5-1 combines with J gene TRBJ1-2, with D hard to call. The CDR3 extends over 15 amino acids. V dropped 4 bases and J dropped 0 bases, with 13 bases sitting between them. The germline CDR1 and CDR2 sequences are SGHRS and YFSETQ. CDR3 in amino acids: CASSPFGAPNYGYTF. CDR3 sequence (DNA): TGCGCCAGCAGCCCCTTCGGAGCCCCTAACTATGGCTACACCTTC.

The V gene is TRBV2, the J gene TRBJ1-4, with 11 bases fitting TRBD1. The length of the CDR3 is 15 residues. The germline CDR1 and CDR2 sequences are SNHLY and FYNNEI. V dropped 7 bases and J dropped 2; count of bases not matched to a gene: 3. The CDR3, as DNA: TGTGCCAGCAAAGGGGACAGGGGGACTAATGAAAAACTGTTTTTT. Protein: CASKGDRGTNEKLFF.

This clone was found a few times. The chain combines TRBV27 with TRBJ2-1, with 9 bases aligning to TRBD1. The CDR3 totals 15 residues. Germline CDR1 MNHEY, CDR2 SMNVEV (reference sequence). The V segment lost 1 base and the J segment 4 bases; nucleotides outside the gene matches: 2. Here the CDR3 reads CASSLWGQGYNEQFF. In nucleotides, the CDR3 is TGTGCCAGCAGTTTATGGGGACAGGGATACAATGAGCAGTTCTTC.

The CDR3: CASSFTQGPRATNEKLFF. The CDR3 nucleotides are TGTGCCAGCAGCTTTACACAGGGACCCAGAGCAACTAATGAAAAACTGTTTTTT. The chain carries TRBV11-2 and TRBJ1-4; weak D call: TRBD1 (6 bases). CDR3 length equals 18 residues. V lost 3 bases and J 0 bases, leaving 17 bases between the germline ends. Looked up from germline, CDR1 is SGHAT and CDR2 is FQNNGV.

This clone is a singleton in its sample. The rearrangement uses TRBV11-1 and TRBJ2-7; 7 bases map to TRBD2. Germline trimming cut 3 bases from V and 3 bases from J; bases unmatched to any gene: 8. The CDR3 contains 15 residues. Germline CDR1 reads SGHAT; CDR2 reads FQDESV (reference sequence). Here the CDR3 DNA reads TGTGCCAGCAGCTTTCCAGCGGGGACCGGCTACGAGCAGTACTTC. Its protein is CASSFPAGTGYEQYF.

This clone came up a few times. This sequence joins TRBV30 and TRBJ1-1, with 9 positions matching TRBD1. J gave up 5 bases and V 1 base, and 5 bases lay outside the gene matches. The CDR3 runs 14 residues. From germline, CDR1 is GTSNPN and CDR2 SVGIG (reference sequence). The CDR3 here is CAWSAGTGRTEAFF. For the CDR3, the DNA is TGTGCCTGGAGTGCGGGGACAGGGAGAACTGAAGCTTTCTTT.

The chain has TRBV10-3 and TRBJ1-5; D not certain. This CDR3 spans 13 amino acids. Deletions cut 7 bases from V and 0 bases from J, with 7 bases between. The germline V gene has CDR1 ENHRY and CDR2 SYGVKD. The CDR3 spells CAITAGSNQPQHF. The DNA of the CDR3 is TGTGCCATCACAGCGGGTAGCAATCAGCCCCAGCATTTT.

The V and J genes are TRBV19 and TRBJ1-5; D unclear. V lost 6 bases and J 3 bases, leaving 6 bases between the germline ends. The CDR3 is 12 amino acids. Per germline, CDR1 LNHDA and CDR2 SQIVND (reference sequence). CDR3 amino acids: CASSGTNQPQHF. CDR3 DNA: TGTGCCAGTAGCGGTACCAATCAGCCCCAGCATTTT.

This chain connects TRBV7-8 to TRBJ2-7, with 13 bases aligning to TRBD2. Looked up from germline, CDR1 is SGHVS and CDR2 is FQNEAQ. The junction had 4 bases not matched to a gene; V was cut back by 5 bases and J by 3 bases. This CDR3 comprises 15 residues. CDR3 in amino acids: CASSLGTSGVYEQYF. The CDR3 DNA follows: TGTGCCAGCAGCCTAGGGACTAGCGGGGTCTACGAGCAGTACTTC.

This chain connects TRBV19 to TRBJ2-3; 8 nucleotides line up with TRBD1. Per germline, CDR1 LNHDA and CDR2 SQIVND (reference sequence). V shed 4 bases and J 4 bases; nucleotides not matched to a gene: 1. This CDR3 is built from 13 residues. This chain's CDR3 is CASSTTGADTQYF. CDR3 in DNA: TGTGCCAGTAGTACGACAGGGGCAGATACGCAGTATTTT.

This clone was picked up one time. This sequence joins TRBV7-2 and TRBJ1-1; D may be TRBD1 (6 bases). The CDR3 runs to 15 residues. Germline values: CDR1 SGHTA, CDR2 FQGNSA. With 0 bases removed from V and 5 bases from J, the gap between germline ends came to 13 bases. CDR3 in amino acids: CASSLAPRQGTEAFF. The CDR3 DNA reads TGTGCCAGCAGCTTAGCGCCGAGGCAGGGGACTGAAGCTTTCTTT.

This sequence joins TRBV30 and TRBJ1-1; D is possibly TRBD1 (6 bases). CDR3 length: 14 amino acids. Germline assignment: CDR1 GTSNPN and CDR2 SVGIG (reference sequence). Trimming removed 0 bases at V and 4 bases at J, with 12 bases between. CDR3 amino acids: CAWSVGGGGTEAFF. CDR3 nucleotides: TGTGCCTGGAGTGTCGGGGGCGGGGGCACTGAAGCTTTCTTT.

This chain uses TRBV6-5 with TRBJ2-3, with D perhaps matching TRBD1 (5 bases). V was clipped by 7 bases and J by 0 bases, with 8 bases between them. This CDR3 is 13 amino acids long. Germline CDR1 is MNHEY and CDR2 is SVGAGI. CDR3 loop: CASTDSSTDTQYF. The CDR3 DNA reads TGTGCCAGCACCGACAGTAGCACAGATACGCAGTATTTT.

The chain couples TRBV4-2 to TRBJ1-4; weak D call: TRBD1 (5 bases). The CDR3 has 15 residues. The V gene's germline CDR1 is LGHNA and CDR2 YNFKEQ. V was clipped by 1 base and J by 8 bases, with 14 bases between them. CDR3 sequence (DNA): TGTGCCAGCAGCCAAGTGACCCCGGGGGGGGAAAAACTGTTTTTT. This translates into CASSQVTPGGEKLFF.

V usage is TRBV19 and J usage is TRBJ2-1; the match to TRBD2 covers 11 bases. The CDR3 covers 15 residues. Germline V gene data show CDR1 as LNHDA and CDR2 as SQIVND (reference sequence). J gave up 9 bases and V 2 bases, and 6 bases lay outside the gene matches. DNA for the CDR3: TGTGCCAGTAGTATAATAGCGGGGGGGCAAGGTGAGCAGTTCTTC. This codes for CASSIIAGGQGEQFF.

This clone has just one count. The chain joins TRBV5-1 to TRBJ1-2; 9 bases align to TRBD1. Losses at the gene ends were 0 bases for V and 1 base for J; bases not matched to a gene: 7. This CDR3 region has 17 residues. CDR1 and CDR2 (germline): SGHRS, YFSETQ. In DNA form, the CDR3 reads TGCGCCAGCAGCTTGGAAGGACAGGGGTGGATTAACTATGGCTACACCTTC. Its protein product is CASSLEGQGWINYGYTF.

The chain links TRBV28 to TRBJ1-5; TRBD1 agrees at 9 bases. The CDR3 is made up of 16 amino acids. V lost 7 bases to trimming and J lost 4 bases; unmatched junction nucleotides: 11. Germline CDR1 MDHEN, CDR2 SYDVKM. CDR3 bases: TGTGCCAGCAATAAAGGGGGACAGGGCGCTAATCAGCCCCAGCATTTT. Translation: CASNKGGQGANQPQHF.

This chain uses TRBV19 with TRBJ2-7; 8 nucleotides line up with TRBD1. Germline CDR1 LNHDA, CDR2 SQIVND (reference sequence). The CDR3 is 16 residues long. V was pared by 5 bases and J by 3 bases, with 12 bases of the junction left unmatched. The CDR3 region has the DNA TGTGCCAGTAGTCCTTTCGGACAGGGAGCATTCTACGAGCAGTACTTC. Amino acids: CASSPFGQGAFYEQYF. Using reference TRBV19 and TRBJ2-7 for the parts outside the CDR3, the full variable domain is DGGITQSPKYLFRKEGQNVTLSCEQNLNHDAMYWYRQDPGQGLRLIYYSQIVNDFQKGDIAEGYSVSREKKESFPLTVTSAQKNPTAFYLCASSPFGQGAFYEQYFGPGTRLTVT.

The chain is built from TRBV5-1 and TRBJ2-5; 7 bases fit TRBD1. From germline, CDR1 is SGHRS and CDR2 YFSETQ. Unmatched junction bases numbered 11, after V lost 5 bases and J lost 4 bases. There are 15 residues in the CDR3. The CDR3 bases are TGCGCCAGCAGACAGACAGGGAGTCGGGCAGAGACCCAGTACTTC. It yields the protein CASRQTGSRAETQYF.

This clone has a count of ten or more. The CDR3 DNA reads as TGTGCCAGCAGCTTGCAGGCAGTCAGATTGAACACTGAAGCTTTCTTT. It yields the protein CASSLQAVRLNTEAFF. The chain joins TRBV5-8 to TRBJ1-1; D gene uncertain. Per germline, CDR1 SGHTS and CDR2 YDEGEE. The CDR3 spans 16 residues. V lost 1 base and J lost 0, with 13 bases in between.